What follows is one T cell receptor (beta chain) and its context. This clonotype was detected only once. It lacks a known antigen. A read error may account for a junction end that differs from germline. Ophthalmopathy patients had moderately to severely active disease, Clinical Activity Score of at least 3, NOSPECS grade of at least 4, and disease duration under 3 months. Patients were excluded if they had other autoimmune diseases, uncontrolled infections, pregnancy or lactation. Clinical symptoms, serum thyroxine, TRAb, thyroid ultrasound and orbital computed tomography were used for diagnosis. PBMCs were isolated from around 10 ml of fresh peripheral blood by Ficoll-Paque density gradient centrifugation. Trizol reagent was used to extract the total RNA, and its quality was then checked on an Agilent 2100 Bioanalyzer. For repertoire sequencing, the TCR beta CDR3 regions were amplified from RNA transcripts. HTBI primers and the Qiagen OneStep RT-PCR kit were used in a first-round RT-PCR, which was followed by a second-round multiplex PCR, size selection and purification. Libraries were sequenced on an Illumina HiSeq2000 using paired-end 100 bp reads. Processing in the source paper ran as follows. Reads were processed with SOAPnuke, discarding reads with adapters, uncalled bases, mean Phred below 15, or no exact constant-primer or identifier match. High-quality paired reads were merged with COPE v1.2.5. Clonotypes were defined as unique nucleotide sequences and were aligned to IMGT TRB V, D and J references using MiTCR v1.1. Analysis was restricted to V-J combinations with a frequency above 0.0001, which covered over 98% of repertoires. For each V-J combination, a TCR clonal expansion and chaos score was defined as F50 clonal expansion divided by the chaos observed in the TCRdist matrix. Welch's t-statistics and random forest were used to narrow the features down to around 13 V-J combinations, which were then fed into a naive Bayes classifier. The Morisita-Horn index was used to measure how similar the thyroid and blood repertoires were. Using fastp trimming at Q25 and MiXCR clonotype assembly, TCRdb reanalyzed the public sequencing data and kept in-frame beta chains. Each CDR3 protein appears once, grouped with its most common genes and DNA. These V and J calls rely on TCRdb rather than the paper's analysis. Here the sample has around 43,000 distinct CDR3 sequences; over 40% occur a single time. The biggest ten clones account for more than 15% of the sample.

The sample belongs to a study of Graves' ophthalmopathy and Graves' hyperthyroidism (dated by TCRdb to between 2017 and 2018). Regarding the complete study: Peripheral blood was collected at initial diagnosis, before any treatment. The study used signatures of the TCR beta repertoire to tell Graves' ophthalmopathy apart from Graves' hyperthyroidism and to predict which patients would progress to ophthalmopathy. In total, approximately 130 blood samples were TCR-sequenced: around 42 ophthalmopathy, 75 hyperthyroidism and about 17 hyperthyroidism-to-ophthalmopathy patients. A discovery set of 90 to 100 patients (43 ophthalmopathy, 55 to 60 stable hyperthyroidism) was enrolled to explore V-J signatures distinguishing ophthalmopathy from hyperthyroidism. The independent validation cohort included 18 hyperthyroidism patients plus 17 patients who later progressed from hyperthyroidism to ophthalmopathy. In more than five hyperthyroidism patients, T-cell repertoires of thyroid tissue and blood were compared. After sampling, hyperthyroidism patients received methimazole starting at 30 mg daily, and ophthalmopathy patients received high-dose intravenous methylprednisolone.

The investigation overall reported the following: The 13-signature model separated ophthalmopathy from stable hyperthyroidism with roughly 90% sensitivity and 81% to 82% specificity in cross-validation, and 80%/75% in the test set. Most expanded thyroid clonotypes with a frequency above 0.001 also appeared in blood, which suggests that blood repertoires may reflect the immune response in the thyroid. No statistical method was used to predetermine the sample size, and group allocation was not hidden from the investigators. In validation, the model predicted ophthalmopathy progression with 70.59% sensitivity and 72.22% specificity; 12 predicted patients were CT-confirmed with GO in a median of about 7.1 months.

The CDR3 contains 15 residues, cysteine and phenylalanine counted. The kept DNA is CDR3 alone, 45 bases in frame from the first base. CDR1 and CDR2 were assigned from the germline V gene (reference sequence) as LNHDA and SQIVND. The rearrangement combines TRBV19 with TRBJ1-1; 9 middle bases align to TRBD1. This receptor was obtained from an adult man with Graves' ophthalmopathy. The sequenced sample was peripheral blood. The sequenced DNA is TGTACCAGTAGTATAGATGGGACAGGGTACACTGAAGCTTTCTTT. This is translated as CTSSIDGTGYTEAFF.